These 28 T cell receptor beta chains originate from one sample sequenced in a study of blood T cell repertoires in COVID-19 (dated by TCRdb to about 2020). Receptors were amplified or captured by the immunoSEQ multiplex PCR assay. In its TCRdb copy, this immuneACCESS table keeps in-frame sequences only and misses some clones. Where compared with another copy, unresolved V genes explain less than half of these, and the others have no known cause. Recorded for this sample are 90,000 to 120,000 clones; 75% to 95% of them occurred a single time. Together, the top ten hold approximately 6% of the sample. Sequenced: peripheral blood. The receptors stem from a human donor in a cohort sampled during active COVID-19.

The chain joins TRBV6-5 to TRBJ2-1; the D is unclear. Germline V gene data show CDR1 as MNHEY and CDR2 as SVGAGI. The CDR3 loop spans 14 amino acids. The ends were cut back, 5 bases at V and 8 bases at J, with 16 bases in the middle. The CDR3 nucleotides read TGTGCCAGCAGTCCTACTTTTCGTACCGATGAGCAGTTCTTC. Its protein is CASSPTFRTDEQFF.

The J gene is TRBJ2-7, the V gene TRBV4-1; D ambiguous. Germline V lookup: CDR1 MGHRA, CDR2 YSYEKL. Trimming took 0 bases from V and 4 from J, leaving 16 bases between them. The CDR3 length is 16 residues. The CDR3 is CASSQDLVAIMYEQYF. The CDR3 bases are TGCGCCAGCAGCCAAGATCTTGTCGCGATCATGTACGAGCAGTACTTC.

CDR3 in DNA: TGTGCCAGCAGTTACTCGGGACAGGGGTGGACAGATACGCAGTATTTT. It translates to CASSYSGQGWTDTQYF. The chain is built from TRBV6-5 and TRBJ2-3, with 10 positions matching TRBD1. Germline CDR1 MNHEY, CDR2 SVGAGI. CDR3 size: 16 residues. V shed 0 bases, J shed 3 bases, and the junction held 3 bases outside the gene matches.

Details on this clone: Other DNA sequences in the sample encode the same CDR3. The V and J genes are TRBV7-9 and TRBJ1-1; 10 positions agree with TRBD1. Germline V gene sequence: CDR1 SEHNR, CDR2 FQNEAQ (reference sequence). The junction had 6 bases not matched to a gene; V was cut back by 4 bases and J by 4 bases. The CDR3 runs 15 residues. This chain's CDR3 is CASSSRQGASTEAFF. CDR3 sequence (DNA): TGTGCCAGCAGCTCACGACAGGGGGCCAGCACTGAAGCTTTCTTT.

The chain carries TRBV6-5 and TRBJ2-1, with TRBD2 as a possible D gene (6 bases). CDR1 is MNHEY, CDR2 SVGAGI, per germline. Trimming removed 4 bases from V and 6 bases from J, with 16 bases in between. The CDR3 extends over 15 amino acids. The DNA of the CDR3 is TGTGCCAGCAGTTCGTTGCGGGACCTACTCAATGAGCAGTTCTTC. Amino acid sequence: CASSSLRDLLNEQFF.

This chain links TRBV28 with TRBJ2-7; 14 bases are shared with TRBD2. Germline V gene sequence: CDR1 MDHEN, CDR2 SYDVKM. This CDR3 region has 15 residues. Trimming at V came to 4 bases and at J to 4 bases, leaving 3 bases not matched to a gene. CDR3 residues: CASSYGTSGRYEQYF. The CDR3, as DNA: TGTGCCAGCAGTTACGGGACTAGCGGGAGATACGAGCAGTACTTC.

This chain links TRBV2 with TRBJ2-1; D may be TRBD2 (7 bases). V was shortened by 7 bases and J by 7 bases, with 17 bases between the two germline ends. Germline values: CDR1 SNHLY, CDR2 FYNNEI. The CDR3 covers 14 residues. The CDR3 protein is CASNLPKGGNEQFF. The CDR3 DNA reads as TGTGCCAGCAATTTGCCCAAGGGGGGGAATGAGCAGTTCTTC.

The rearrangement uses TRBV4-1 and TRBJ1-1; D call uncertain. This CDR3 has 17 residues. CDR1 and CDR2 (germline): MGHRA, YSYEKL. V lost 1 base and J 7 bases, leaving 22 bases between the germline ends. CDR3 residues: CASSQAPPGYRRNEAFF. The CDR3 bases are TGCGCCAGCAGCCAAGCCCCGCCGGGATATCGGAGGAATGAAGCTTTCTTT.

The chain recombines TRBV28 with TRBJ1-1, with D maybe TRBD1 (6 bases). CDR1 MDHEN and CDR2 SYDVKM come from the germline V gene. The V end lost 4 bases, the J end lost 3 bases, and 12 bases lay between the germline ends. This CDR3 spans 14 amino acids. CDR3 in DNA: TGTGCCAGCAGTTCTGCGGGGGGGCACACTGAAGCTTTCTTT. It is translated as CASSSAGGHTEAFF.

The V gene is TRBV11-2, the J gene TRBJ2-3, with 8 nucleotides matching TRBD2. V trimming: 5 bases; J trimming: 0 bases; junction bases outside the gene matches: 7. The germline CDR1 and CDR2 sequences are SGHAT and FQNNGV. This CDR3 spans 16 amino acids. This CDR3 is CASSPVSGTSTDTQYF. The CDR3 DNA reads as TGTGCCAGCAGCCCCGTTAGCGGGACTAGCACAGATACGCAGTATTTT.

This chain links TRBV20-1 with TRBJ1-2; no clear D gene. Germline V lookup: CDR1 DFQATT, CDR2 SNEGSKA (reference sequence). The CDR3 runs to 8 residues. With 7 bases removed from V and 6 bases from J, the gap between germline ends came to 3 bases. The CDR3 loop reads CSVDGYTF. CDR3 coding DNA: TGCAGTGTAGATGGCTACACCTTC.

The rearrangement joins TRBV6-2 or TRBV6-3 to TRBJ2-1, with TRBD2 identical over 11 bases. The CDR3 loop spans 17 amino acids. Per germline, CDR1 MNHEY and CDR2 SVGEGT. V was clipped by 0 bases and J by 2 bases; unmatched bases: 3. The CDR3 bases are TGTGCCAGCAGTTACTCCGGGACTAGCGGACCCTACAATGAGCAGTTCTTC. It codes for CASSYSGTSGPYNEQFF.

CDR3 region: CASSLQGSYEQYF. The DNA for the CDR3 is TGTGCCAGCAGTTTGCAGGGGTCCTACGAGCAGTACTTC. J is TRBJ2-7 and V is TRBV27, with a weak D call TRBD1 (6 bases). V was clipped by 3 bases and J by 1 base, with 7 bases between them. The CDR3 spans 13 residues. Germline CDR1 is MNHEY and CDR2 is SMNVEV (reference sequence).

The chain carries TRBV7-2 and TRBJ2-3, with D perhaps TRBD2 (7 bases). This CDR3 has 15 amino acids. Deletions cut 0 bases from V and 8 bases from J, with 15 bases between. Germline V gene data show CDR1 as SGHTA and CDR2 as FQGNSA. This CDR3 is CASSLARGQGGTQYF. Written as DNA, the CDR3 is TGTGCCAGCAGCTTAGCGCGGGGGCAAGGGGGTACGCAGTATTTT.

The chain combines TRBV19 with TRBJ1-2; D gene uncertain. Germline CDR1 reads LNHDA; CDR2 reads SQIVND (reference sequence). Trimming removed 5 bases at V and 3 bases at J, with 7 bases between. CDR3 length equals 12 residues. The CDR3 region has the DNA TGTGCCAGTAGTCCGAGCGACTATGGCTACACCTTC. Protein sequence: CASSPSDYGYTF.

This chain connects TRBV19 to TRBJ1-2, with D tentatively TRBD1 (6 bases). Germline lookup yields CDR1 LNHDA and CDR2 SQIVND (reference sequence). The CDR3 has 15 amino acids. Trimming took 1 base from V and 6 from J, leaving 15 bases between them. The CDR3 loop is CASSIGSPPGDGYTF. CDR3 sequence (DNA): TGTGCCAGTAGTATAGGTTCCCCCCCAGGGGATGGCTACACCTTC.

This chain links TRBV7-9 with TRBJ1-1; 7 bases map to TRBD1. V lost 4 bases, J lost 2 bases, and 10 bases stayed unmatched. The CDR3 runs 16 residues. Germline CDR1 SEHNR, CDR2 FQNEAQ (reference sequence). In nucleotides, the CDR3 is TGTGCCAGCAGCTCCCGGGACAGCCTATTTAACACTGAAGCTTTCTTT. Its protein is CASSSRDSLFNTEAFF.

The V call is TRBV10-2, the J call TRBJ2-7; D may be TRBD2 (6 bases). The CDR3 runs to 15 residues. Trimming removed 2 bases at V and 4 bases at J, with 15 bases between. Germline V gene sequence: CDR1 WSHSY, CDR2 SAAADI. CDR3 nucleotide sequence: TGCGCCAGCAGTGAGGTTAGCGGAGGTTATTACGAGCAGTACTTC. Residues: CASSEVSGGYYEQYF.

J is TRBJ2-7 and V is TRBV7-9; possible D gene TRBD1, 6 bases. This CDR3 has 12 residues. Germline loops: CDR1 SEHNR, CDR2 FQNEAQ (reference sequence). Trimming cost V 5 bases and J 6 bases, with 11 bases left between them. CDR3 sequence: CASSGGGPEQYF. CDR3 DNA: TGTGCCAGCAGCGGTGGGGGCCCCGAGCAGTACTTC.

The chain links TRBV5-8 to TRBJ2-3; no reliable D call. The CDR3 consists of 15 residues. V was pared by 1 base and J by 2 bases, with 11 bases between. Germline values: CDR1 SGHTS, CDR2 YDEGEE. The CDR3 region is CASSLSSQITDTQYF. CDR3 in DNA: TGTGCCAGCAGCTTGAGTAGCCAGATCACAGATACGCAGTATTTT.

The V gene is TRBV16, the J gene TRBJ1-1; D might be TRBD1 (5 bases). This CDR3 is 16 amino acids long. Between the trimmed V and J ends, which lost 7 bases and 4 bases, there was a span of 22 bases. Germline CDR1 is KGHSY and CDR2 is FQNENV. In nucleotides, the CDR3 is TGTGCCAGCACCCCGAGCCGGGGACTGGGGGTCACTGAAGCTTTCTTT. Translating gives CASTPSRGLGVTEAFF.

This clone appeared a single time. The genes are TRBV30 and TRBJ2-7, with a possible D match to TRBD2 (5 bases). The CDR3 has 13 residues. Per the germline V gene, CDR1 is GTSNPN and CDR2 is SVGIG (reference sequence). The ends were cut back, 4 bases at V and 3 bases at J, with 13 bases in the middle. This chain's CDR3 is CAWTLPGIYEQYF. For the CDR3, the DNA is TGTGCCTGGACTCTGCCGGGAATCTACGAGCAGTACTTC.

The chain joins TRBV29-1 to TRBJ2-7, with 7 bases aligning to TRBD1. The CDR3 consists of 12 residues. The V gene's germline CDR1 is SQVTM and CDR2 ANQGSEA. The trim removed 6 bases at V and 3 bases at J, leaving 5 bases unmatched. The DNA of the CDR3 is TGCAGCGTCCGGAACAGGGGCTACGAGCAGTACTTC. Amino acid sequence: CSVRNRGYEQYF.

In this sample, this clone turned up once. The CDR3 DNA follows: TGTGCCAGCAGCCAAGAACCCAGATACTCCTACGAGCAGTACTTC. Translation gives CASSQEPRYSYEQYF. This chain uses TRBV14 with TRBJ2-7, with D uncertain. Trimming stripped 0 bases from V and 0 bases from J, with 9 bases between. The CDR3 extends over 15 amino acids. CDR1 and CDR2 (germline): SGHDN, FVKESK.

The chain combines TRBV19 with TRBJ1-2; 8 positions agree with TRBD1. V shed 11 bases and J 4 bases; nucleotides not matched to a gene: 12. The CDR3 loop spans 14 amino acids. The germline V gene encodes CDR1 LNHDA and CDR2 SQIVND (reference sequence). The CDR3 spells CAAWTGTSSYGYTF. DNA of the CDR3: TGTGCCGCATGGACAGGGACAAGCAGCTATGGCTACACCTTC.

This chain uses TRBV7-2 with TRBJ2-7, with a tentative D call TRBD2 (5 bases). The CDR3 length is 13 residues. From germline, CDR1 is SGHTA and CDR2 FQGNSA. V was pared by 1 base and J by 6 bases, with 10 bases between. CDR3 amino acids: CASSLERDGEQYF. The CDR3 DNA reads TGTGCCAGCAGCTTAGAGAGGGATGGCGAGCAGTACTTC.

The V gene is TRBV5-1, the J gene TRBJ2-1; 11 positions match TRBD2. Germline CDR1 reads SGHRS; CDR2 reads YFSETQ. J was trimmed by 7 bases and V by 2 bases; bases with no gene match: 8. This CDR3 has 16 amino acids. The CDR3 protein is CASSFIAGGVGNEQFF. In DNA, the CDR3 is TGCGCCAGCAGCTTTATAGCGGGAGGGGTAGGTAATGAGCAGTTCTTC.

This chain joins TRBV7-9 and TRBJ2-1, with a tentative D call TRBD2 (6 bases). Per germline, CDR1 SEHNR and CDR2 FQNEAQ (reference sequence). Trimming stripped 6 bases from V and 0 bases from J, with 15 bases between. This CDR3 is built from 16 residues. The CDR3 protein is CASSPISGISYNEQFF. CDR3 sequence (DNA): TGTGCCAGCAGTCCGATTAGCGGAATCTCCTACAATGAGCAGTTCTTC.